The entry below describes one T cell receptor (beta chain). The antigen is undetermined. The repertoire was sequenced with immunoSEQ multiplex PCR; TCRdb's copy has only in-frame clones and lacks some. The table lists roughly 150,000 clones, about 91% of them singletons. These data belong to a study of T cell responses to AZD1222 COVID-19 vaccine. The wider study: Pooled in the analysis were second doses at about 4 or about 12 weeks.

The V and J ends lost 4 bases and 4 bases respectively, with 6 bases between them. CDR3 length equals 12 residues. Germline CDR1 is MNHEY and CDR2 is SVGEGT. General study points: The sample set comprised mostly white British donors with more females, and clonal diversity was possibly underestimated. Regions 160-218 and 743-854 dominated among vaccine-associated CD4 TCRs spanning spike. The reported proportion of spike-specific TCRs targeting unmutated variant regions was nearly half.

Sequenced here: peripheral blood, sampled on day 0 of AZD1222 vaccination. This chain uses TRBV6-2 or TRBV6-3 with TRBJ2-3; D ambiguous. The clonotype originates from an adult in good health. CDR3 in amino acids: CASSSGPDTQYF. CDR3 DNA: TGTGCCAGCAGTTCCGGACCAGATACGCAGTATTTT.